This T cell receptor (beta chain) was sequenced for a study of blood T cell repertoires in COVID-19. About the study: Both acute and convalescent COVID-19 samples were obtained from the United States, Italy and Spain.

The CDR3 is made up of 12 amino acids. The V gene's germline CDR1 is SNHLY and CDR2 FYNNEI. V shed 8 bases and J shed 4 bases, with 11 bases lying between them. In the original workflow: Amplifying reference gene primers gave estimates of nucleated cell counts. Libraries were prepared by immunoSEQ multiplex PCR; TCRdb keeps only in-frame clonotypes and omits some of them. For V, J and clone size, that table is used; D and trimming come from the DNA. The sample shows 90,000 to 150,000 clones, about four fifths of them seen only once. The chain couples TRBV2 to TRBJ1-2; unclear D gene. The material sequenced was peripheral blood. This sequence was found in a woman of 80 years or more with acute or convalescent COVID-19. CDR3 bases: TGTGCCAGCGAGGCAGAGGTCTATGGCTACACCTTC. Protein: CASEAEVYGYTF.